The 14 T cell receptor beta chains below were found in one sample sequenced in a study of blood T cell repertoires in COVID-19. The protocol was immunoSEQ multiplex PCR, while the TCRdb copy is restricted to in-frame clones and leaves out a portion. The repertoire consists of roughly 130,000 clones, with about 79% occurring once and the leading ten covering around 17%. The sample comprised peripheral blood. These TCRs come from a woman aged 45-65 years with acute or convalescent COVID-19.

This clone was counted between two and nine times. The CDR3 DNA reads TGTGCCAGTAGTCTCTTTGGTGGTGGGCAGGTTGGTGAAAAACTGTTTTTT. Encoded protein: CASSLFGGGQVGEKLFF. The chain employs TRBV19 and TRBJ1-4; D is unresolved. Germline lookup yields CDR1 LNHDA and CDR2 SQIVND (reference sequence). This CDR3 is built from 17 residues. Trimming stripped 5 bases from V and 7 bases from J, with 23 bases between.

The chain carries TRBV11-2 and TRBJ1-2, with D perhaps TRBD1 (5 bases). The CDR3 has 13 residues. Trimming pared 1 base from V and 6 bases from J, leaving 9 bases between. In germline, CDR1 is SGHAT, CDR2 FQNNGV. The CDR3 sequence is CASSLAGRDGYTF. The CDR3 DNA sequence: TGTGCCAGCAGCTTAGCGGGCAGGGATGGCTACACCTTC.

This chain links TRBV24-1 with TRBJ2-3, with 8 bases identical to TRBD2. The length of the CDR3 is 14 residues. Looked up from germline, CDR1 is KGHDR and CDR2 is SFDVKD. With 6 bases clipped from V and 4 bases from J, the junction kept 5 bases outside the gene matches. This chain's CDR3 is CATSTGGHPDTQYF. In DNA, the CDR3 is TGTGCCACCAGTACGGGAGGGCACCCAGATACGCAGTATTTT.

CDR3 sequence reads: CASRINGVGNPPLHF. For the CDR3, the DNA is TGTGCCAGCAGGATAAACGGGGTGGGAAATCCACCCCTCCACTTT. The chain links TRBV6-5 to TRBJ1-6; D gene uncertain. CDR1 is MNHEY, CDR2 SVGAGI, per germline. Trimming removed 6 bases at V and 11 bases at J, with 20 bases between. This CDR3 is built from 15 residues.

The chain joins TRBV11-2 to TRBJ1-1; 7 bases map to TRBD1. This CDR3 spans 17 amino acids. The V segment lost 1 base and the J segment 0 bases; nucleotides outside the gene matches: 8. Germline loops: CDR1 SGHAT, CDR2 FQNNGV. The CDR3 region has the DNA TGTGCCAGCAGCTTAGGGTCGACAGGGCGATTGAACACTGAAGCTTTCTTT. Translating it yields CASSLGSTGRLNTEAFF.

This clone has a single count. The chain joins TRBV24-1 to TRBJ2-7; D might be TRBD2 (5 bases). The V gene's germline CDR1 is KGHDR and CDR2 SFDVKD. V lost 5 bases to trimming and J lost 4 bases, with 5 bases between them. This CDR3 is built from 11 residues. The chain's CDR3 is CATSGGYEQYF. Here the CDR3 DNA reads TGTGCCACCAGTGGAGGGTACGAGCAGTACTTC.

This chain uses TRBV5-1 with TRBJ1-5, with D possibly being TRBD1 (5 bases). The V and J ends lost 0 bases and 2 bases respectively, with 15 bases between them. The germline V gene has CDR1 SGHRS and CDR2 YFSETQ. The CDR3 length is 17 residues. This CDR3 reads CASSLDALGGGNQPQHF. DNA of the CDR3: TGCGCCAGCAGCTTGGACGCTCTCGGGGGTGGCAATCAGCCCCAGCATTTT.

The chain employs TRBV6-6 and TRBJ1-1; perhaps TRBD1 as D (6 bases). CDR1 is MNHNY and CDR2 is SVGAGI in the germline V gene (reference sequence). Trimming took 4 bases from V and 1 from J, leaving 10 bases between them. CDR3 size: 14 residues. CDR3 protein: CASSSQGTNTEAFF. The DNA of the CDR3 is TGTGCCAGCAGTTCACAGGGAACGAACACTGAAGCTTTCTTT.

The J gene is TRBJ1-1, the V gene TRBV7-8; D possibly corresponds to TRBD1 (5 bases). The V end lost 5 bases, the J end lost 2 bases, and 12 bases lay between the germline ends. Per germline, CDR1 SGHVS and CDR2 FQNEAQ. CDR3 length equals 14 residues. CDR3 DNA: TGTGCCAGCAGCACCGACAGCCCAAACACTGAAGCTTTCTTT. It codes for CASSTDSPNTEAFF.

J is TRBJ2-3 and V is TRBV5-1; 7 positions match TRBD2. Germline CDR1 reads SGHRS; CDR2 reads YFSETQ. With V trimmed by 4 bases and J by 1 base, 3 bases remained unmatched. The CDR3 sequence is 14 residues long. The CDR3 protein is CASSQTSGTDTQYF. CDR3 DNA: TGCGCCAGCAGCCAAACTAGCGGCACAGATACGCAGTATTTT.

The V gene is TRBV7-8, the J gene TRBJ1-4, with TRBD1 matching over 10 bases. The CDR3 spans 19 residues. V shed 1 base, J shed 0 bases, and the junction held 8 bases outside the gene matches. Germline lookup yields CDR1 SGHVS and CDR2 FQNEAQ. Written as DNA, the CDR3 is TGTGCCAGCAGCTTAGAGTGGGACAGGGGAAAAGCAACTAATGAAAAACTGTTTTTT. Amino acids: CASSLEWDRGKATNEKLFF.

CDR3 nucleotides: TGTGCCAGTAGGGCTCGGGACAGCATTACCTACGAGCAGTACTTC. Its translation: CASRARDSITYEQYF. The chain joins TRBV19 to TRBJ2-7; 7 bases match TRBD1. J lost 2 bases, V lost 6 bases, and 10 bases had no gene match. CDR3 length equals 15 residues. The germline V gene encodes CDR1 LNHDA and CDR2 SQIVND (reference sequence).

CDR3 bases: TGTGCCAGCAGTCTGGGACAGGGGTTCGACACTGAAGCTTTCTTT. It is translated as CASSLGQGFDTEAFF. V usage is TRBV7-8 and J usage is TRBJ1-1; TRBD1 matches 10 bases. Unmatched junction bases numbered 7, after V lost 6 bases and J lost 3 bases. The CDR3 contains 15 residues. Germline V CDR1 and CDR2: SGHVS, FQNEAQ.

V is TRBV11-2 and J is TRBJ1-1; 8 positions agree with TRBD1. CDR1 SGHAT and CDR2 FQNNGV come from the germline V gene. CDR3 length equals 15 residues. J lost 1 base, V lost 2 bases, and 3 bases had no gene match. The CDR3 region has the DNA TGTGCCAGCAGCTTATCGACAGGGGCGAACACTGAAGCTTTCTTT. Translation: CASSLSTGANTEAFF.